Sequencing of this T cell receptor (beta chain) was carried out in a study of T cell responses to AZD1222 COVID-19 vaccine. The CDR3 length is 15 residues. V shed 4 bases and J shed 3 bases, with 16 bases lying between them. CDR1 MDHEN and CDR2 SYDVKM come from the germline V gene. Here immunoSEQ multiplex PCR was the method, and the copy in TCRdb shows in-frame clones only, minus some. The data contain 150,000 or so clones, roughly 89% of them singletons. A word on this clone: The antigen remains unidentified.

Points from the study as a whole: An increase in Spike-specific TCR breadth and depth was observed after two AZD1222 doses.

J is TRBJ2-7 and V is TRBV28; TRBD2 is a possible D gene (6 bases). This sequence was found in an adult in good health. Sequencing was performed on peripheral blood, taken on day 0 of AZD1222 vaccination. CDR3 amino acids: CASSSAGTGDYEQYF. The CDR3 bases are TGTGCCAGCAGTTCCGCCGGGACGGGGGACTACGAGCAGTACTTC.